The rows below give T cell receptor beta chains drawn from one sample of a study of T cells after yellow fever vaccination. MiXCR, applied by TCRdb to the 5' RACE reads, yields one record per CDR3 protein. The sample has about 580,000 distinct CDR3 sequences; roughly 17% are singletons. The starting material was PBMCs, obtained 5 days after the first yellow fever vaccination. The receptors were sampled from a man aged 18 to 35 who received the YFV17D yellow fever vaccine. Each CDR3 is given with its conserved first and last residue. The D gene is left open where the match is weak. The listing skips clone size in some rows; elsewhere it reads once, few, many or a size class.

.	TRBJ1-5	TRBV28	few	CASSLEVVGNQPQHF	TGTGCCAGCAGTTTAGAGGTGGTCGGCAATCAGCCCCAGCATTTT
TRBD1	TRBJ2-3	TRBV6-5	.	CASRDRGTQYF	TGTGCCAGCAGGGACAGGGGTACGCAGTATTTT
.	TRBJ1-1	TRBV18	.	CASSPSGTLNTEAFF	TGTGCCAGCTCACCATCCGGGACATTGAACACTGAAGCTTTCTTT
.	TRBJ2-3	TRBV27	few	CASSLFAAEGTQYF	TGTGCCAGCAGTTTATTCGCCGCCGAAGGTACGCAGTATTTT
TRBD1	TRBJ2-7	TRBV20-1	.	CSAETGVFYEQYF	TGCAGTGCTGAAACAGGGGTATTCTACGAGCAGTACTTC
.	TRBJ2-1	TRBV5-1	few	CASSSAWGSLSRKNEQFF	TGCGCCAGCAGCTCGGCCTGGGGGTCCCTATCGCGGAAAAATGAGCAGTTCTTC
TRBD2	TRBJ2-3	TRBV7-2	few	CASSLLVRGGTDTQYF	TGTGCCAGCAGCTTACTTGTCCGGGGGGGGACAGATACGCAGTATTTT
TRBD2	TRBJ2-3	TRBV14	.	CASSQRAGRTDTQYF	TGTGCCAGCAGCCAGCGAGCGGGGCGCACAGATACGCAGTATTTT
.	TRBJ2-3	TRBV19	few	CASSPWEWTALTDTQYF	TGTGCCAGTAGTCCTTGGGAGTGGACAGCGCTCACAGATACGCAGTATTTT
.	TRBJ1-1	TRBV5-1	.	CASSPIMGGNTEAFF	TGCGCCAGCAGCCCGATTATGGGGGGGAACACTGAAGCTTTCTTT
TRBD2	TRBJ2-7	TRBV12-3/TRBV12-4	few	CASSLTPLAGGPYEQYF	TGTGCCAGCTCTCTCACCCCCCTAGCGGGGGGGCCTTACGAGCAGTACTTC
.	TRBJ2-5	TRBV4-3	many	CASSQDITGWETQYF	TGCGCCAGCAGCCAAGATATTACAGGGTGGGAGACCCAGTACTTC
TRBD2	TRBJ2-1	TRBV5-1	many	CASSFATSGGAHEQFF	TGCGCCAGCAGCTTTGCGACTAGCGGGGGGGCCCATGAGCAGTTCTTC
TRBD2	TRBJ2-3	TRBV12-3/TRBV12-4	.	CASSLAHGGAADTQYF	TGTGCCAGCAGTTTAGCGCACGGGGGGGCCGCAGATACGCAGTATTTT